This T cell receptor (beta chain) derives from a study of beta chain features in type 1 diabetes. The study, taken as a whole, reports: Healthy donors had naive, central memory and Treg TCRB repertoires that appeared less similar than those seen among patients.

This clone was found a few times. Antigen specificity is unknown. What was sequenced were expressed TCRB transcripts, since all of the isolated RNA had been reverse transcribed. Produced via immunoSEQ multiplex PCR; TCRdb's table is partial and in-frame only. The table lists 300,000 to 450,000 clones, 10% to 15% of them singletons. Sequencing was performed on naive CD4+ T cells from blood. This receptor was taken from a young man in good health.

Here the CDR3 reads CASSQGPSEKLFF. DNA for the CDR3: TGTGCCAGCAGCCAAGGTCCGTCTGAAAAACTGTTTTTT. V usage is TRBV14 and J usage is TRBJ1-4; D gene uncertain. Germline loops: CDR1 SGHDN, CDR2 FVKESK. The CDR3 sequence is 13 residues long. The germline V and J ends were trimmed by 1 base and 7 bases, with 7 bases remaining between them.